Sequencing of this T cell receptor beta chain was carried out in a study of patients and donors after allogeneic stem cell transplantation. MiXCR, run by TCRdb on the RT-PCR reads, gives a single entry per CDR3 protein. This table holds around 160,000 distinct CDR3 sequences, 30% found once. The CDR3 is 15 amino acids. The V and J ends lost 3 bases and 6 bases, in that order; junction bases with no gene match: 8. Germline V gives CDR1 SGHDT, CDR2 YYEEEE. V usage is TRBV5-6 and J usage is TRBJ2-1, with 8 bases matching TRBD2. The clonotype was recovered from a human donor who was either an allogeneic HSCT recipient or a stem cell or donor lymphocyte infusion donor (not recorded which). It is not recorded whose cells these are; they may come from a transplant donor. The sample consisted of blood, either unsorted or a sorted T cell fraction (not recorded which). The CDR3 bases are TGTGCCAGCAGCTCCCCGGGACTAGTCGGCAATGAGCAGTTCTTC. It yields the protein CASSSPGLVGNEQFF. The whole variable domain, remainder taken from reference TRBV5-6 and TRBJ2-1, is DAGVTQSPTHLIKTRGQQVTLRCSPKSGHDTVSWYQQALGQGPQFIFQYYEEEERQRGNFPDRFSGHQFPNYSSELNVNALLLGDSALYLCASSSPGLVGNEQFFGPGTRLTVL.